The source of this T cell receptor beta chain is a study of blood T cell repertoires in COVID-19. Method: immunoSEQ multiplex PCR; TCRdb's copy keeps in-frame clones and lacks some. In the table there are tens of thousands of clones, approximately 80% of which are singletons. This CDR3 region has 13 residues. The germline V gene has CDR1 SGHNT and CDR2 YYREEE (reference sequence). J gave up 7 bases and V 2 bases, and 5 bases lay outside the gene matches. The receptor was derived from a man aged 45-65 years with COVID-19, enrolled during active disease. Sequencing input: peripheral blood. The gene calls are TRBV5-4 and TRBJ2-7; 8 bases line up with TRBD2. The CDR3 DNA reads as TGTGCCAGCAGCTTTACGGGAGGGAGTGAGCAGTACTTC. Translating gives CASSFTGGSEQYF.